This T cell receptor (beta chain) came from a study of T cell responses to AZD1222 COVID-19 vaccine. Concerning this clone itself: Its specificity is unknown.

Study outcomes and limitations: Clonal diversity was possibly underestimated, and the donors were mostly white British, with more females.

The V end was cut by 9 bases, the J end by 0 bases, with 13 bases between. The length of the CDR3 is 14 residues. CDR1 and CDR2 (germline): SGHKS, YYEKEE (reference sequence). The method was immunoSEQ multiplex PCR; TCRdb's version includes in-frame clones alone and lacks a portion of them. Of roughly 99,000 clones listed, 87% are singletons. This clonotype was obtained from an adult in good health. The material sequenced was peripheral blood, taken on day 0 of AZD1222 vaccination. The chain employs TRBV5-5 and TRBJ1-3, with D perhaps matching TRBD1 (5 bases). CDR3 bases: TGTGCCACGGCTTGGGGGAGCTCTGGAAACACCATATATTTT. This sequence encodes CATAWGSSGNTIYF.